Listed here are 26 T cell receptor beta chains from one sample, sequenced in a study of response to subunit inactivated influenza vaccine. TCRdb fed the RT-PCR reads into MiXCR, producing one record per CDR3 protein. The sample lists a few hundred thousand distinct CDR3 sequences; 20% to 25% were seen once. Sample: PBMCs from blood, taken 21 months after vaccination. These receptors were collected from a man aged 50 to 75 who received an inactivated influenza vaccine.

This clonotype was detected only a few times. V and J are TRBV5-4 and TRBJ1-2; 7 bases are shared with TRBD1. This CDR3 has 16 residues. The V and J ends lost 4 bases and 3 bases, in that order; junction bases with no gene match: 12. In germline, CDR1 is SGHNT, CDR2 YYREEE (reference sequence). The DNA of the CDR3 is TGTGCCAGCAGCAATAGACGACAGGGTCGCGACTATGGCTACACCTTC. Its protein product is CASSNRRQGRDYGYTF.

The chain links TRBV6-2 or TRBV6-3 to TRBJ1-5; tentative D call: TRBD1 (5 bases). The ends were cut back, 6 bases at V and 4 bases at J, with 10 bases in the middle. Germline loops: CDR1 MNHEY, CDR2 SVGEGT. This CDR3 spans 13 amino acids. The CDR3 is CASSLRVNQPQHF. The CDR3 DNA sequence: TGTGCCAGCAGCCTCAGGGTAAATCAGCCCCAGCATTTT.

This clonotype was found a few times. The V gene is TRBV10-3, the J gene TRBJ2-1, with a tentative D call TRBD1 (5 bases). Trimming cost V 2 bases and J 1 base, with 15 bases left between them. Germline V lookup: CDR1 ENHRY, CDR2 SYGVKD. The CDR3 extends over 17 amino acids. The CDR3 bases are TGTGCCATCAGTGAGGCAACGACAGATGTGTCCTACAATGAGCAGTTCTTC. It codes for CAISEATTDVSYNEQFF.

This clonotype was detected only a few times. The rearrangement links TRBV19 to TRBJ1-6; D unclear. Germline CDR1 and CDR2: LNHDA and SQIVND (reference sequence). The CDR3 runs to 13 residues. Trimming removed 7 bases from V and 5 bases from J, with 9 bases in between. The CDR3 DNA is TGTGCCAGTACCAGTCAGAATAATTCACCCCTCCACTTT. Translation gives CASTSQNNSPLHF.

The chain joins TRBV27 to TRBJ1-6; D uncertain. The CDR3 runs 16 residues. Looked up from germline, CDR1 is MNHEY and CDR2 is SMNVEV (reference sequence). Trimming removed 2 bases from V and 0 bases from J, with 8 bases in between. The CDR3 loop is CASSLGSSSYNSPLHF. In nucleotides, the CDR3 is TGTGCCAGCAGTTTAGGCAGTAGCTCCTATAATTCACCCCTCCACTTT.

The rearrangement joins TRBV28 to TRBJ2-5; 7 nucleotides align to TRBD1. CDR3 length: 13 amino acids. Germline lookup yields CDR1 MDHEN and CDR2 SYDVKM. The J segment lost 4 bases and the V segment lost 4 bases, leaving 3 bases of the junction unmatched. The chain's CDR3 is CASSSGQLETQYF. The CDR3 DNA follows: TGTGCCAGCAGTTCGGGACAGTTAGAGACCCAGTACTTC.

The chain employs TRBV6-2 or TRBV6-3 and TRBJ1-5, with a weak D call TRBD1 (5 bases). The germline V gene encodes CDR1 MNHEY and CDR2 SVGEGT. This CDR3 region has 18 residues. The V end lost 2 bases, the J end lost 0 bases, and 17 bases lay between the germline ends. The CDR3 DNA sequence: TGTGCCAGCAGTTACCCCCCCGGGGGAGTTCATAGCAATCAGCCCCAGCATTTT. Translated, it gives CASSYPPGGVHSNQPQHF.

This rearrangement joins TRBV5-1 to TRBJ2-7, with a tentative D call TRBD1 (6 bases). Germline-derived CDR1 and CDR2 are SGHRS and YFSETQ. V was clipped by 0 bases and J by 3 bases, with 10 bases between them. The CDR3 is 14 amino acids. Written as DNA, the CDR3 is TGCGCCAGCAGCTTGGCTACAGGGAACTACGAGCAGTACTTC. The encoded protein is CASSLATGNYEQYF.

The V gene is TRBV20-1, the J gene TRBJ2-3; tentative D call: TRBD2 (6 bases). Germline values: CDR1 DFQATT, CDR2 SNEGSKA (reference sequence). Trimming took 1 base from V and 1 from J, leaving 12 bases between them. This CDR3 is 15 amino acids long. CDR3 protein: CSARAGATRTDTQYF. The CDR3 DNA follows: TGCAGTGCTAGAGCGGGAGCGACTCGCACAGATACGCAGTATTTT.

This clonotype has more than one count but fewer than ten. CDR3 coding DNA: TGTGCCAGCTCACCATCACGGGCTGCACAGCGGGATGACACTGAAGCTTTCTTT. It codes for CASSPSRAAQRDDTEAFF. The rearrangement joins TRBV18 to TRBJ1-1; D gene unclear. Germline-derived CDR1 and CDR2 are KGHSH and LQKENI. Trimming stripped 2 bases from V and 3 bases from J, with 22 bases between. The CDR3 covers 18 residues.

The genes are TRBV7-9 and TRBJ2-4; D may be TRBD1 or TRBD2 (5 bases each). The CDR3 sequence is 15 residues long. From germline, CDR1 is SEHNR and CDR2 FQNEAQ (reference sequence). The V end was cut by 7 bases, the J end by 0 bases, with 13 bases between. The CDR3 loop reads CASNERGEAKNIQYF. CDR3 bases: TGTGCCAGCAACGAAAGAGGGGAAGCCAAAAACATTCAGTACTTC.

The chain couples TRBV6-1 to TRBJ1-2, with D possibly being TRBD1 (6 bases). The germline gives CDR1 MNHNS, CDR2 SASEGT. Trimming took off 2 bases at V and 8 bases at J, with 12 bases between the two ends. The CDR3 loop spans 13 amino acids. The CDR3 DNA sequence: TGTGCCAGCAGTGAACCGACAGGTCGCGGCTACACCTTC. Protein sequence: CASSEPTGRGYTF.

This chain joins TRBV6-1 and TRBJ2-5; D assignment may be TRBD1 or TRBD2 (6 bases each). The V gene's germline CDR1 is MNHNS and CDR2 SASEGT. V dropped 6 bases and J dropped 0 bases, with 20 bases sitting between them. The CDR3 is 17 residues long. The DNA for the CDR3 is TGTGCCAGCAGGCCTCCGGGGGCTGAATCGTACCAAGAGACCCAGTACTTC. The encoded protein is CASRPPGAESYQETQYF.

The V call is TRBV20-1, the J call TRBJ2-7, with a weak D call TRBD1 (5 bases). Germline V CDR1 and CDR2: DFQATT, SNEGSKA (reference sequence). The ends were cut back, 3 bases at V and 6 bases at J, with 9 bases in the middle. This CDR3 spans 11 amino acids. CDR3 DNA sequence: TGCAGTGCTAGTCAGGGAAGCGAGCAGTACTTC. As protein: CSASQGSEQYF.

The chain has TRBV9 and TRBJ2-5; possible D gene TRBD1, 5 bases. This CDR3 contains 14 residues. With 0 bases removed from V and 4 bases from J, the gap between germline ends came to 10 bases. CDR1 and CDR2 from the germline V gene are SGDLS and YYNGEE. The CDR3 here is CASSVEGNRETQYF. The CDR3, as DNA: TGTGCCAGCAGCGTAGAGGGGAACCGAGAGACCCAGTACTTC.

In its sample, this clonotype was seen a few times. The chain is built from TRBV4-3 and TRBJ1-4, with D unresolved. V shed 1 base and J shed 8 bases, with 8 bases lying between them. CDR1 is LGHNA, CDR2 YSLEER, per germline. This CDR3 has 13 residues. The CDR3 sequence: CASSQVEEEKLFF. DNA for the CDR3: TGCGCCAGCAGCCAAGTGGAGGAGGAAAAACTGTTTTTT.

This clonotype came up a few times. This rearrangement joins TRBV6-2 or TRBV6-3 to TRBJ2-7, with 11 positions matching TRBD2. The germline V gene encodes CDR1 MNHEY and CDR2 SVGEGT. CDR3 length equals 18 residues. Trimming at V came to 6 bases and at J to 0 bases, leaving 13 bases not matched to a gene. CDR3 nucleotide sequence: TGTGCCAGCAGAATCCTCGCCGGGACTAGCGGTAGCTCCTACGAGCAGTACTTC. It encodes CASRILAGTSGSSYEQYF.

Concerning this clonotype: The conserved closing phenylalanine or tryptophan is absent in this CDR3, likely reflecting a read error. This sequence joins TRBV28 and TRBJ2-1; D possibly corresponds to TRBD1 (6 bases). The CDR3 spans 14 residues. Trimming pared 5 bases from V and 7 bases from J, leaving 15 bases between. From germline, CDR1 is MDHEN and CDR2 SYDVKM. The CDR3 spells CASSQGRGRNEQFL. The CDR3 region has the DNA TGTGCCAGCAGTCAAGGCAGGGGTCGGAATGAGCAGTTCCTC.

This clonotype appeared a few times. This rearrangement joins TRBV12-3 or TRBV12-4 to TRBJ1-2; 7 positions match TRBD1. CDR3 size: 14 residues. V was pared by 3 bases and J by 8 bases, with 9 bases of the junction left unmatched. The DNA of the CDR3 is TGTGCCAGCAGTTTGGCAGGGGGGGTGCGAGGCTACACCTTC. Translation: CASSLAGGVRGYTF.

This clonotype turned up a few times. The chain combines TRBV4-1 with TRBJ1-4; D is unresolved. V lost 1 base to trimming and J lost 8 bases, with 11 bases between them. The CDR3 loop spans 14 amino acids. The germline gives CDR1 MGHRA, CDR2 YSYEKL. CDR3 DNA sequence: TGCGCCAGCAGCCAAGCTGCCCCGCGGGAAAAACTGTTTTTT. Protein sequence: CASSQAAPREKLFF.

This clonotype appeared a few times. This rearrangement joins TRBV12-3 or TRBV12-4 to TRBJ1-1; D is undetermined. The CDR3 loop spans 14 amino acids. Trimming stripped 1 base from V and 1 base from J, with 7 bases between. In nucleotides, the CDR3 is TGTGCCAGCAGTTTAGACTACAGGAACACTGAAGCTTTCTTT. This gives the protein CASSLDYRNTEAFF.

The genes are TRBV5-8 and TRBJ1-5; no clear D. CDR1 SGHTS and CDR2 YDEGEE come from the germline V gene. Trimming took off 2 bases at V and 3 bases at J, with 12 bases between the two ends. The CDR3 is made up of 15 amino acids. CDR3 DNA sequence: TGTGCCAGCAGCTTCCTGCCCACCCTCAATCAGCCCCAGCATTTT. Protein sequence: CASSFLPTLNQPQHF.

The chain combines TRBV11-1 with TRBJ2-2, with D uncertain. This CDR3 comprises 19 residues. Trimming stripped 1 base from V and 0 bases from J, with 18 bases between. CDR1 and CDR2 (germline): SGHAT, FQDESV (reference sequence). In DNA form, the CDR3 reads TGTGCCAGCAGCTTAGGCTTTCGAGGCTCCGGTGCGAACACCGGGGAGCTGTTTTTT. It specifies CASSLGFRGSGANTGELFF.

This clonotype was seen ten or more times. The chain links TRBV3-1 to TRBJ1-2, with 7 bases lining up with TRBD1. The CDR3 length is 15 residues. Trimming took 4 bases from V and 6 from J; bases not matched to a gene: 11. Germline loops: CDR1 LGHDT, CDR2 YNNKEL (reference sequence). The CDR3 DNA is TGTGCCAGCAGCCGAGACATCACAGGGGCGGATGGCTACACCTTC. Protein: CASSRDITGADGYTF.

This clonotype was seen a few times. The chain uses TRBV10-2 and TRBJ1-4; D may be TRBD1 (6 bases). Looked up from germline, CDR1 is WSHSY and CDR2 is SAAADI. The ends were cut back, 3 bases at V and 7 bases at J, with 18 bases in the middle. The CDR3 covers 16 residues. Here the CDR3 DNA reads TGCGCCAGCAGTGAACTAATACAGGGAGGAGGTGAAAAACTGTTTTTT. This translates into CASSELIQGGGEKLFF.

The chain recombines TRBV7-8 with TRBJ2-5; tentative D call: TRBD1 (5 bases). Trimming removed 1 base at V and 4 bases at J, with 13 bases between. Germline loops: CDR1 SGHVS, CDR2 FQNEAQ. The CDR3 totals 15 residues. CDR3 protein: CASSLVKGKRETQYF. The CDR3 DNA reads TGTGCCAGCAGCTTAGTGAAGGGGAAGCGAGAGACCCAGTACTTC. The full variable domain, completed using reference TRBV7-8 and TRBJ2-5, is GAGVSQSPRYKVAKRGQDVALRCDPISGHVSLFWYQQALGQGPEFLTYFQNEAQLDKSGLPSDRFFAERPEGSVSTLKIQRTQQEDSAVYLCASSLVKGKRETQYFGPGTRLLVL.